One T cell receptor (beta chain) is described in this entry. Its antigen is unknown. This record belongs to a study of blood T cells in healthy people across ages. This CDR3 contains 14 residues. Trimming removed 2 bases from V and 6 bases from J; junction bases left unmatched: 3. Germline V gene lookup returns CDR1 MNHEY and CDR2 SMNVEV (reference sequence). Study-wide points: Without sorted subsets, naive and antigen-experienced compartments could not be conclusively compared.

A second PCR of 7 to 11 cycles used a sample-barcoded 5' primer and a J-beta primer mix. TCRdb reprocessed the 5' RACE reads with MiXCR, giving one entry per CDR3 protein. The sample includes 1.6 million or so distinct CDR3 sequences, roughly 30% of them seen just once. Each sample yielded at least 6 million isolated PBMCs. Sample: blood. The source of this sequence is a woman aged 30 to 39 in good health. This chain joins TRBV27 and TRBJ2-3, with 9 positions matching TRBD1. CDR3 DNA sequence: TGTGCCAGCAGTTTAAACAGGGGGCGGGATACGCAGTATTTT. It translates to CASSLNRGRDTQYF.